This T cell receptor (beta chain) was captured by sequencing in a study of beta chain features in type 1 diabetes. CDR1 and CDR2 (germline): SGHRS, YFSETQ. This CDR3 is 15 amino acids long. The ends lost 4 bases at V and 6 bases at J; junction bases unmatched: 11. Regarding the study as a whole: Sequencing used cDNA, and cells with high TCR expression could therefore be over-represented. Among patients with Type 1 diabetes, TCRB CDR3s were moderately but significantly shorter in every one of the four CD4+ subsets. Whether HLA type influences TCRB rearrangement remained unresolved here.

Sequencing targeted expressed TCRB transcripts, as all isolated RNA had been reverse transcribed. Profiled with immunoSEQ multiplex PCR; TCRdb holds only in-frame clones, not every one. Among about 140,000 clones listed, approximately 9.8% were seen once. A note on this clone: What it recognizes is unknown. This same CDR3 is encoded by further DNA sequences in the sample.

Source material: central memory CD4+ T cells from blood. The clonotype originates from a woman between 40 and 55 years old in good health. J is TRBJ2-3 and V is TRBV5-1; TRBD1 matches at 7 bases. The CDR3 sequence is CASSPRTLQGDTQYF. In DNA, the CDR3 is TGCGCCAGCAGCCCCAGGACGCTACAGGGGGATACGCAGTATTTT.